This passage covers 16 T cell receptor beta chains from one sample sequenced in a study of blood T cell repertoires in COVID-19. Assay used: immunoSEQ multiplex PCR; TCRdb lists only in-frame clones, some missing. The sample lists some 300,000 clones, 88% occurring once. The sample consisted of PBMCs or T cells enriched from blood (not recorded which). The receptors were sampled from a woman aged 25 to 39 who had recovered from COVID-19.

The rearrangement links TRBV6-5 to TRBJ1-2, with TRBD1 identical over 10 bases. Germline V gives CDR1 MNHEY, CDR2 SVGAGI. V lost 8 bases to trimming and J lost 4 bases; unmatched junction nucleotides: 10. The CDR3 sequence is 15 residues long. The CDR3 reads CASRRTGGLFYGYTF. DNA of the CDR3: TGTGCCAGCCGAAGGACAGGGGGGTTGTTCTATGGCTACACCTTC.

V is TRBV3-1 (or the pseudogene TRBV3-2) and J is TRBJ1-4, with D hard to call. Germline V CDR1 and CDR2: LGHDT, YNNKEL (reference sequence). V was clipped by 3 bases and J by 9 bases, with 5 bases between them. The CDR3 is 11 residues long. CDR3 coding DNA: TGTGCCAGCAGCCATTGGCAAAAACTGTTTTTT. Its translation: CASSHWQKLFF.

The chain recombines TRBV5-6 with TRBJ2-3, with TRBD1 identical over 11 bases. Looked up from germline, CDR1 is SGHDT and CDR2 is YYEEEE. The trim removed 2 bases at V and 5 bases at J, leaving 7 bases unmatched. This CDR3 contains 16 residues. CDR3 sequence reads: CASSLTGQGVVDTQYF. Written as DNA, the CDR3 is TGTGCCAGCAGCTTAACGGGACAGGGGGTTGTAGATACGCAGTATTTT.

The V gene is TRBV5-1, the J gene TRBJ2-2; the match to TRBD2 covers 7 bases. Germline CDR1 and CDR2: SGHRS and YFSETQ. The CDR3 runs 14 residues. J was trimmed by 2 bases and V by 7 bases; bases with no gene match: 5. The DNA for the CDR3 is TGCGCCAGCCTCCCGGGGGGAAACACCGGGGAGCTGTTTTTT. Encoded protein: CASLPGGNTGELFF.

J is TRBJ1-5 and V is TRBV30; no definite D call. V lost 2 bases to trimming and J lost 0 bases, with 11 bases between them. There are 15 residues in the CDR3. Germline V lookup: CDR1 GTSNPN, CDR2 SVGIG (reference sequence). The CDR3 DNA sequence: TGTGCCTGGAGTCCCGAGGGTGTTAGCAATCAGCCCCAGCATTTT. This gives the protein CAWSPEGVSNQPQHF.

The chain joins TRBV19 to TRBJ1-5; D possibly corresponds to TRBD1 (5 bases). The CDR3 length is 14 residues. Germline V gene lookup returns CDR1 LNHDA and CDR2 SQIVND (reference sequence). Trimming took 6 bases from V and 0 from J, leaving 9 bases between them. CDR3 loop: CASRTGDSNQPQHF. DNA of the CDR3: TGTGCCAGTAGAACAGGTGATAGCAATCAGCCCCAGCATTTT.

The V gene is TRBV28, the J gene TRBJ2-7, with 7 bases lining up with TRBD2. Germline loops: CDR1 MDHEN, CDR2 SYDVKM. Losses at the gene ends were 8 bases for V and 6 bases for J; bases not matched to a gene: 10. The CDR3 runs 13 residues. CDR3 protein: CASLEPGRGEQYF. The CDR3 DNA follows: TGTGCCAGCTTAGAGCCGGGGAGGGGCGAGCAGTACTTC.

This rearrangement joins TRBV7-9 to TRBJ2-3, with D unresolved. CDR1 SEHNR and CDR2 FQNEAQ come from the germline V gene (reference sequence). V lost 0 bases to trimming and J lost 9 bases, with 22 bases between them. The CDR3 has 17 amino acids. This chain's CDR3 is CASSLAPAGEPVWTQYF. CDR3 coding DNA: TGTGCCAGCAGCTTAGCGCCGGCAGGTGAGCCCGTATGGACGCAGTATTTT. The variable domain in full, with the rest retrieved from reference TRBV7-9 and TRBJ2-3, is DTGVSQNPRHKITKRGQNVTFRCDPISEHNRLYWYRQTLGQGPEFLTYFQNEAQLEKSRLLSDRFSAERPKGSFSTLEIQRTEQGDSAMYLCASSLAPAGEPVWTQYFGPGTRLTVL.

The V gene is TRBV6-2 or TRBV6-3, the J gene TRBJ2-2; 7 bases are a match to TRBD1. The germline CDR1 and CDR2 sequences are MNHEY and SVGEGT. The CDR3 is 16 residues long. J was trimmed by 0 bases and V by 2 bases; bases with no gene match: 3. Here the CDR3 reads CASSYGGQSNTGELFF. The CDR3 DNA reads TGTGCCAGCAGTTACGGGGGACAGTCGAACACCGGGGAGCTGTTTTTT.

As for this clone: At one of its ends the junction is not consistent with the germline gene, which may arise from a read error. V is TRBV7-6 and J is TRBJ2-2; TRBD2 agrees at 7 bases. The CDR3 runs to 15 residues. CDR1 and CDR2 from the germline V gene are SGHVS and FNYEAQ. The DNA for the CDR3 is TGTGCCAGCAGCCTAGCGGTTCGGAGGGCCGGGGAGCTGTTTTTT. Its translation is CASSLAVRRAGELFF. Full variable domain (remainder filled in from reference TRBV7-6 and TRBJ2-2): GAGVSQSPRYKVTKRGQDVALRCDPISGHVSLYWYRQALGQGPEFLTYFNYEAQQDKSGLPNDRFSAERPEGSISTLTIQRTEQRDSAMYRCASSLAVRRAGELFFGEGSRLTVL.

This chain connects TRBV5-1 to TRBJ2-1; a weak D match, TRBD1 (6 bases). In germline, CDR1 is SGHRS, CDR2 YFSETQ. The V end was cut by 4 bases, the J end by 5 bases, with 22 bases between. CDR3 length: 17 amino acids. The CDR3 DNA is TGCGCCAGCAGCCCGAGACAGGCTGGGTTTAAAGACAATGAGCAGTTCTTC. As protein: CASSPRQAGFKDNEQFF.

The chain has TRBV11-3 and TRBJ2-5; D call uncertain. Germline assignment: CDR1 SGHNT and CDR2 YENEEA. The CDR3 is 14 amino acids. V was cut by 1 base and J by 8 bases, with 14 bases left in between. CDR3 sequence reads: CASSLVASDETQYF. In nucleotides, the CDR3 is TGTGCCAGCAGCTTAGTGGCCTCCGATGAAACCCAGTACTTC.

The rearrangement uses TRBV5-4 and TRBJ1-2; D possibly corresponds to TRBD1 (6 bases). CDR3 length equals 14 residues. Germline assignment: CDR1 SGHNT and CDR2 YYREEE (reference sequence). The V end lost 5 bases, the J end lost 0 bases, and 11 bases lay between the germline ends. The CDR3, as DNA: TGTGCCAGCAGTTTCAAGGGGGCTAACTATGGCTACACCTTC. Its protein is CASSFKGANYGYTF. Full variable domain (missing parts from reference TRBV5-4 and TRBJ1-2): ETGVTQSPTHLIKTRGQQVTLRCSSQSGHNTVSWYQQALGQGPQFIFQYYREEENGRGNFPPRFSGLQFPNYSSELNVNALELDDSALYLCASSFKGANYGYTFGSGTRLTVV.

The rearrangement uses TRBV5-4 and TRBJ1-4; 9 positions agree with TRBD1. CDR1 is SGHNT, CDR2 YYREEE, per germline (reference sequence). The ends lost 5 bases at V and 6 bases at J; junction bases unmatched: 8. The CDR3 is made up of 15 amino acids. The CDR3 coding sequence is TGTGCCAGCAGGGAAAAGGGACAGGGTGATGAAAAACTGTTTTTT. The encoded protein is CASREKGQGDEKLFF.

The chain uses TRBV28 and TRBJ2-3, with 8 nucleotides matching TRBD2. V trimming: 1 base; J trimming: 5 bases; junction bases outside the gene matches: 8. Germline V CDR1 and CDR2: MDHEN, SYDVKM. This CDR3 has 16 amino acids. In DNA, the CDR3 is TGTGCCAGCAGTTTATCGTCCAGCGGGAGAGGAGATACGCAGTATTTT. The encoded protein is CASSLSSSGRGDTQYF. Full variable domain (remainder filled in from reference TRBV28 and TRBJ2-3): DVKVTQSSRYLVKRTGEKVFLECVQDMDHENMFWYRQDPGLGLRLIYFSYDVKMKEKGDIPEGYSVSREKKERFSLILESASTNQTSMYLCASSLSSSGRGDTQYFGPGTRLTVL.

This clone was observed a few times. A read error may account for a junction end that differs from germline. The chain is built from TRBV5-1 and TRBJ2-7; maybe TRBD1 (7 bases). Germline loops: CDR1 SGHRS, CDR2 YFSETQ. The CDR3 is made up of 15 amino acids. The CDR3 bases are TGCGCCAGCAGATTGGAGGGGGCCAGCTCCTACGAGCAGTACTTC. It yields the protein CASRLEGASSYEQYF.